These T cell receptor beta chains were read from a single sample in a study of blood T cell repertoires in COVID-19. Produced via immunoSEQ multiplex PCR; TCRdb's table is partial and in-frame only. The sample consists of about 170,000 clones, 80% to 95% of them appearing once. The sequenced material came from peripheral blood. These receptors all stem from a man aged 25-45 years with COVID-19, enrolled during active disease. The CDR3 runs from the conserved cysteine through the conserved F or W. The D gene is left open where the match is weak. Size values are once, few and many counts, or a class for expanded clones, and some rows have none.

J gene: TRBJ2-5; D gene: .; CDR3 length: 13; clone size: .; V gene: TRBV6-5; CDR3 DNA: TGTGCCAGCAGCCGACAGAACCAAGAGACCCAGTACTTC; CDR3 protein: CASSRQNQETQYF
J gene: TRBJ1-1; D gene: TRBD1; CDR3 length: 16; clone size: .; V gene: TRBV7-2; CDR3 DNA: TGTGCCAGCAGCTTAGCCCGAGCCCCGGGACAGGAAGAAGCTTTCTTT; CDR3 protein: CASSLARAPGQEEAFF
J gene: TRBJ2-7; D gene: TRBD2; CDR3 length: 16; clone size: once; V gene: TRBV5-1; CDR3 DNA: TGCGCCAGCAGCCTCACCTTAGCGGGGGGGAGATACGAGCAGTACTTC; CDR3 protein: CASSLTLAGGRYEQYF
J gene: TRBJ1-2; D gene: TRBD1; CDR3 length: 14; clone size: .; V gene: TRBV5-1; CDR3 DNA: TGCGCCAGCAGCTTGGAGGGGGCAGCTTATGGCTACACCTTC; CDR3 protein: CASSLEGAAYGYTF
J gene: TRBJ2-3; D gene: .; CDR3 length: 16; clone size: .; V gene: TRBV6-2/TRBV6-3; CDR3 DNA: TGTGCCAGCAGTTACGGGTTGGTAGCGGACACAGATACGCAGTATTTT; CDR3 protein: CASSYGLVADTDTQYF
J gene: TRBJ1-4; D gene: .; CDR3 length: 16; clone size: once; V gene: TRBV6-6; CDR3 DNA: TGTGCCAGCAGTTACTGGGTAGGGGCGACTAATGAAAAACTGTTTTTT; CDR3 protein: CASSYWVGATNEKLFF
J gene: TRBJ1-2; D gene: TRBD1; CDR3 length: 14; clone size: .; V gene: TRBV6-5; CDR3 DNA: TGTGCCAGCAGTTATACCGACAGGGGCGTTGGCTACACCTTC; CDR3 protein: CASSYTDRGVGYTF
J gene: TRBJ1-5; D gene: TRBD1; CDR3 length: 15; clone size: .; V gene: TRBV5-1; CDR3 DNA: TGCGCCAGCAGCCCCTGGACAGGGGTAAATCAGCCCCAGCATTTT; CDR3 protein: CASSPWTGVNQPQHF
J gene: TRBJ2-3; D gene: .; CDR3 length: 14; clone size: once; V gene: TRBV7-6; CDR3 DNA: TGTGCCAGCAGCTTATATGGCCTCACAGATACGCAGTATTTT; CDR3 protein: CASSLYGLTDTQYF
J gene: TRBJ2-1; D gene: TRBD2; CDR3 length: 14; clone size: .; V gene: TRBV19; CDR3 DNA: TGTGCCAGTAGCCCACTAGCGGGAGTCCATGAGCAGTTCTTC; CDR3 protein: CASSPLAGVHEQFF
J gene: TRBJ1-1; D gene: TRBD1; CDR3 length: 16; clone size: .; V gene: TRBV9; CDR3 DNA: TGTGCCAGCAGCGCAGGGTGGACAGGGGATAACACTGAAGCTTTCTTT; CDR3 protein: CASSAGWTGDNTEAFF
J gene: TRBJ2-7; D gene: TRBD1; CDR3 length: 14; clone size: .; V gene: TRBV5-4; CDR3 DNA: TGTGCCAGCAGCTTCCCAGGGGGTAGGTACGAGCAGTACTTC; CDR3 protein: CASSFPGGRYEQYF
J gene: TRBJ2-2; D gene: TRBD2; CDR3 length: 15; clone size: .; V gene: TRBV3-1/TRBV3-2; CDR3 DNA: TGTGCCAGCACCCCACTAGCGTTTAACACCGGGGAGCTGTTTTTT; CDR3 protein: CASTPLAFNTGELFF
J gene: TRBJ1-5; D gene: TRBD1; CDR3 length: 15; clone size: few; V gene: TRBV16; CDR3 DNA: TGTGCCAGCAGCTCCCCAGGGGGCCGCAATCAGCCCCAGCATTTT; CDR3 protein: CASSSPGGRNQPQHF
J gene: TRBJ1-6; D gene: .; CDR3 length: 16; clone size: .; V gene: TRBV4-2; CDR3 DNA: TGTGCCAGCAGCCAAGAAAGAGGGAGGATGGATTCACCCCTCCACTTT; CDR3 protein: CASSQERGRMDSPLHF
J gene: TRBJ2-6; D gene: .; CDR3 length: 16; clone size: .; V gene: TRBV7-3; CDR3 DNA: TGTGCCAGCAGCTTACTAACAGATACCGGGGCCAACGTCCTGACTTTC; CDR3 protein: CASSLLTDTGANVLTF
J gene: TRBJ2-3; D gene: TRBD1; CDR3 length: 14; clone size: .; V gene: TRBV11-3; CDR3 DNA: TGTGCCAGCAGCCGACTACAGGGGGCAGATACGCAGTATTTT; CDR3 protein: CASSRLQGADTQYF
J gene: TRBJ1-5; D gene: .; CDR3 length: 13; clone size: few; V gene: TRBV6-5; CDR3 DNA: TGTGCCAGCAGTCTCGAGCCCGAACAGCCCCAGCATTTT; CDR3 protein: CASSLEPEQPQHF
J gene: TRBJ2-7; D gene: TRBD1; CDR3 length: 15; clone size: .; V gene: TRBV3-1/TRBV3-2; CDR3 DNA: TGTGCCAGCAGCCAAGGGACAGGGGGTTCGTACGAGCAGTACTTC; CDR3 protein: CASSQGTGGSYEQYF
J gene: TRBJ2-5; D gene: .; CDR3 length: 11; clone size: .; V gene: TRBV20-1; CDR3 DNA: TGCAGTGCTCCACACCCGGAGACCCAGTACTTC; CDR3 protein: CSAPHPETQYF
J gene: TRBJ2-3; D gene: TRBD2; CDR3 length: 16; clone size: once; V gene: TRBV5-1; CDR3 DNA: TGCGCCAGCAGCTTGGGGGGTAGCGGGGTCACAGATACGCAGTATTTT; CDR3 protein: CASSLGGSGVTDTQYF
J gene: TRBJ1-2; D gene: TRBD1; CDR3 length: 14; clone size: once; V gene: TRBV24-1; CDR3 DNA: TGTGCCACCAGTTCAGGGGGCGCAAACTATGGCTACACCTTC; CDR3 protein: CATSSGGANYGYTF
J gene: TRBJ2-7; D gene: .; CDR3 length: 14; clone size: .; V gene: TRBV7-2; CDR3 DNA: TGTGCCAGCAGCTTGGGACAACTCTCCTACGAGCAGTACTTC; CDR3 protein: CASSLGQLSYEQYF
J gene: TRBJ1-4; D gene: .; CDR3 length: 14; clone size: .; V gene: TRBV5-6; CDR3 DNA: TGTGCCAGCAGCTTCAGGGGTTTTTTTGAAAAACTGTTTTTT; CDR3 protein: CASSFRGFFEKLFF
J gene: TRBJ1-2; D gene: .; CDR3 length: 15; clone size: .; V gene: TRBV11-2; CDR3 DNA: TGTGCCAGCAGCTTAGGATGGGCACAAGGAGGAGGCTACACCTTC; CDR3 protein: CASSLGWAQGGGYTF
J gene: TRBJ2-1; D gene: TRBD1; CDR3 length: 17; clone size: .; V gene: TRBV7-3; CDR3 DNA: TGTGCCAGCAGCTTAAATCCGACAGGGGACCCCTACAATGAGCAGTTCTTC; CDR3 protein: CASSLNPTGDPYNEQFF
J gene: TRBJ1-1; D gene: .; CDR3 length: 13; clone size: .; V gene: TRBV24-1; CDR3 DNA: TGTGCCACCAGTGGGAGAATGAACACTGAAGCTTTCTTT; CDR3 protein: CATSGRMNTEAFF
J gene: TRBJ2-7; D gene: TRBD1; CDR3 length: 14; clone size: .; V gene: TRBV29-1; CDR3 DNA: TGCAGCGTCCAGACCGGGACAGGGGGACACGAGCAGTACTTC; CDR3 protein: CSVQTGTGGHEQYF
J gene: TRBJ2-2; D gene: .; CDR3 length: 12; clone size: once; V gene: TRBV6-5; CDR3 DNA: TGTGCCAGCAGCCCGGAGTACGGGGAGCTGTTTTTT; CDR3 protein: CASSPEYGELFF
J gene: TRBJ2-7; D gene: .; CDR3 length: 13; clone size: .; V gene: TRBV11-2; CDR3 DNA: TGTGCCAGCAGCTTAGGAATCAGCTACGAGCAGTACTTC; CDR3 protein: CASSLGISYEQYF
J gene: TRBJ1-5; D gene: .; CDR3 length: 17; clone size: .; V gene: TRBV27; CDR3 DNA: TGTGCCAGCAGTTTACAGGGGACGAGTTATAGCAATCAGCCCCAGCATTTT; CDR3 protein: CASSLQGTSYSNQPQHF
J gene: TRBJ1-1; D gene: .; CDR3 length: 14; clone size: .; V gene: TRBV9; CDR3 DNA: TGTGCCAGCAGCTCCAGGGTTCCGAACACTGAAGCTTTCTTT; CDR3 protein: CASSSRVPNTEAFF
J gene: TRBJ2-2; D gene: .; CDR3 length: 16; clone size: .; V gene: TRBV29-1; CDR3 DNA: TGCAGCGTTGAAGGGGGGCCCAGGGGAACACCCGGGGAGCTGTTTTTT; CDR3 protein: CSVEGGPRGTPGELFF
J gene: TRBJ1-1; D gene: .; CDR3 length: 17; clone size: .; V gene: TRBV7-9; CDR3 DNA: TGTGCCAGCACCCCCCCCGAGGGGTTGGGGGCGAGGACTGAAGCTTTCTTT; CDR3 protein: CASTPPEGLGARTEAFF
J gene: TRBJ1-4; D gene: .; CDR3 length: 12; clone size: .; V gene: TRBV11-2; CDR3 DNA: TGTGCCAGCAGCTTGACAGAATCTAAACTGTTTTTT; CDR3 protein: CASSLTESKLFF
J gene: TRBJ2-2; D gene: .; CDR3 length: 16; clone size: .; V gene: TRBV7-2; CDR3 DNA: TGTGCCAGCAGCTCGAGGACAAGGGCGAACACCGGGGAGCTGTTTTTT; CDR3 protein: CASSSRTRANTGELFF
J gene: TRBJ1-2; D gene: .; CDR3 length: 10; clone size: .; V gene: TRBV28; CDR3 DNA: TGTGCCACTAATCGGTATGGCTACACCTTC; CDR3 protein: CATNRYGYTF
J gene: TRBJ1-1; D gene: TRBD1; CDR3 length: 13; clone size: .; V gene: TRBV10-2; CDR3 DNA: TGCGCCGCACGCCGGGACAGGAACACTGAAGCTTTCTTT; CDR3 protein: CAARRDRNTEAFF
J gene: TRBJ1-4; D gene: TRBD1; CDR3 length: 15; clone size: .; V gene: TRBV4-3; CDR3 DNA: TGCGCCAGCAGCCAGGGGGACAGGGCGAATGAAAAACTGTTTTTT; CDR3 protein: CASSQGDRANEKLFF
J gene: TRBJ1-4; D gene: TRBD1; CDR3 length: 15; clone size: .; V gene: TRBV4-2; CDR3 DNA: TGTGCCAGCAGCCAAGATGGCACAGGGGGTGAAAAACTGTTTTTT; CDR3 protein: CASSQDGTGGEKLFF
J gene: TRBJ1-1; D gene: TRBD1; CDR3 length: 13; clone size: .; V gene: TRBV5-6; CDR3 DNA: TGTGCCAGCAGCTACGACAGGGCATTTGAAGCTTTCTTT; CDR3 protein: CASSYDRAFEAFF
J gene: TRBJ2-1; D gene: TRBD2; CDR3 length: 15; clone size: .; V gene: TRBV9; CDR3 DNA: TGTGCCAGCAGCCTGAGCGGGGAAACCTACAATGAGCAGTTCTTC; CDR3 protein: CASSLSGETYNEQFF
J gene: TRBJ2-1; D gene: .; CDR3 length: 13; clone size: .; V gene: TRBV7-9; CDR3 DNA: TGTGCCAGCAGCTTACTGGCTTACAATGAGCAGTTCTTC; CDR3 protein: CASSLLAYNEQFF
J gene: TRBJ1-2; D gene: .; CDR3 length: 15; clone size: .; V gene: TRBV24-1; CDR3 DNA: TGTGCCACCAGTAAAAGCAGTGCGACTCCCGATGGCTACACCTTC; CDR3 protein: CATSKSSATPDGYTF
J gene: TRBJ2-7; D gene: TRBD2; CDR3 length: 15; clone size: .; V gene: TRBV28; CDR3 DNA: TGTGCCAGCAGCACCATAGCGGGAGGGAGGTACGAGCAGTACTTC; CDR3 protein: CASSTIAGGRYEQYF
J gene: TRBJ1-2; D gene: TRBD1; CDR3 length: 11; clone size: .; V gene: TRBV6-5; CDR3 DNA: TGTGCCATGACAGGGGGCTATGGCTACACCTTC; CDR3 protein: CAMTGGYGYTF
J gene: TRBJ1-5; D gene: .; CDR3 length: 15; clone size: .; V gene: TRBV21-1; CDR3 DNA: TGTGCCAGCAGTAAAAGAGCAGGGGCGACGCAGCCCCAGCATTTT; CDR3 protein: CASSKRAGATQPQHF